What follows are 17 T cell receptor beta chains derived from one specimen sequenced in a study of cytomegalovirus exposure and HLA in healthy donors. Vbeta (60) and Jbeta (13) primers were used in the PCR. Measured with immunoSEQ multiplex PCR; TCRdb has only the in-frame clones, and not every one. The sample records about 62,000 clones, 80% to 90% being singletons. What was sequenced was PBMCs. The receptors originated from a man aged 18 to 30 in good health and CMV-seronegative.

This sequence joins TRBV27 and TRBJ2-7, with 11 bases matching TRBD1. In germline, CDR1 is MNHEY, CDR2 SMNVEV (reference sequence). This CDR3 is 14 amino acids long. J was trimmed by 5 bases and V by 2 bases; bases with no gene match: 2. This CDR3 is CASSLGTGGNEQYF. CDR3 in DNA: TGTGCCAGCAGTTTAGGGACAGGGGGGAACGAGCAGTACTTC.

The rearrangement joins TRBV5-6 to TRBJ1-4, with unresolved D. The germline CDR1 and CDR2 sequences are SGHDT and YYEEEE. The CDR3 runs 15 residues. V lost 4 bases, J lost 0 bases, and 10 bases lay in between. The CDR3 DNA sequence: TGTGCCAGCAGCGCTCCGGAGGCAACTAATGAAAAACTGTTTTTT. This translates into CASSAPEATNEKLFF.

The chain carries TRBV7-6 and TRBJ2-2; 9 positions match TRBD1. CDR1 is SGHVS, CDR2 FNYEAQ, per germline. The CDR3 loop spans 15 amino acids. Losses at the gene ends were 5 bases for V and 5 bases for J; bases not matched to a gene: 6. The CDR3 nucleotides read TGTGCCAGCAGCATGGGACAGGGAGTGACCGGGGAGCTGTTTTTT. Encoded protein: CASSMGQGVTGELFF. The variable domain in full, completed from reference TRBV7-6 and TRBJ2-2, reads GAGVSQSPRYKVTKRGQDVALRCDPISGHVSLYWYRQALGQGPEFLTYFNYEAQQDKSGLPNDRFSAERPEGSISTLTIQRTEQRDSAMYRCASSMGQGVTGELFFGEGSRLTVL.

The V and J genes are TRBV6-4 and TRBJ2-1; 8 bases align to TRBD1. Trimming removed 8 bases from V and 3 bases from J; junction bases left unmatched: 9. Germline CDR1 is MRHNA and CDR2 is SNTAGT. The CDR3 is 15 amino acids. CDR3 loop: CASATGTGYYNEQFF. In DNA, the CDR3 is TGTGCCAGCGCCACCGGGACAGGCTACTACAATGAGCAGTTCTTC.

Regarding this clone: Germline is not matched at one junction end, which may reflect a read error. The sample has other DNA sequences that encode this CDR3 too. V and J are TRBV7-7 and TRBJ2-5, with 10 positions matching TRBD2. The CDR3 consists of 15 residues. The germline V gene has CDR1 SSHAT and CDR2 FNYEAQ (reference sequence). CDR3: CASSRSGGASETQYF. The CDR3 coding sequence is TGTGCTAGCAGCCGCAGCGGGGGGGCCTCGGAGACCCAGTACTTC.

The rearrangement uses TRBV9 and TRBJ1-1; D possibly corresponds to TRBD1 (6 bases). Per the germline V gene, CDR1 is SGDLS and CDR2 is YYNGEE. The CDR3 covers 15 residues. Trimming cost V 3 bases and J 1 base, with 13 bases left between them. In nucleotides, the CDR3 is TGTGCCAGCAGCGCCGGACAGACCAGGAACACTGAAGCTTTCTTT. This gives the protein CASSAGQTRNTEAFF.

The chain links TRBV4-1 to TRBJ2-5, with D possibly being TRBD2 (6 bases). V was trimmed by 3 bases and J by 3 bases, leaving 14 bases between them. Germline V gene lookup returns CDR1 MGHRA and CDR2 YSYEKL. The CDR3 consists of 15 residues. The CDR3 loop reads CASSHPPSSEETQYF. CDR3 DNA sequence: TGCGCCAGCAGCCATCCTCCCTCTAGCGAAGAGACCCAGTACTTC.

A word on this clone: Other DNA sequences of this sample code for an identical CDR3. The chain uses TRBV7-2 and TRBJ2-7, with D unclear. CDR3 length equals 14 residues. Per the germline V gene, CDR1 is SGHTA and CDR2 is FQGNSA. V lost 0 bases and J lost 3, with 9 bases in between. The DNA of the CDR3 is TGTGCCAGCAGCTTAGCTCTGGCCAACTACGAGCAGTACTTC. Translation: CASSLALANYEQYF.

The chain employs TRBV29-1 and TRBJ1-1; 9 bases are shared with TRBD1. Germline V gives CDR1 SQVTM, CDR2 ANQGSEA. Losses at the gene ends were 6 bases for V and 4 bases for J; bases not matched to a gene: 6. CDR3 size: 13 residues. The CDR3, as DNA: TGCAGCGTCCGACAGGGGGGGGGCACTGAAGCTTTCTTT. It specifies CSVRQGGGTEAFF.

The V call is TRBV10-1, the J call TRBJ2-3, with a possible D match to TRBD2 (7 bases). Trimming shortened V by 4 bases and J by 6 bases, and 11 bases separated the two germline ends. CDR3 length equals 13 residues. Germline-derived CDR1 and CDR2 are WNHNN and SYGVQD (reference sequence). The DNA of the CDR3 is TGCGCCAGCAGTGCGGGGGGCGAGGATACGCAGTATTTT. Amino acids: CASSAGGEDTQYF.

The chain employs TRBV20-1 and TRBJ2-7; D is possibly TRBD1 (6 bases). The V end lost 5 bases, the J end lost 6 bases, and 11 bases lay between the germline ends. This CDR3 has 11 amino acids. In germline, CDR1 is DFQATT, CDR2 SNEGSKA (reference sequence). The CDR3 loop reads CSADRWPEQYF. Here the CDR3 DNA reads TGCAGTGCTGACAGGTGGCCCGAGCAGTACTTC.

The J gene is TRBJ2-7, the V gene TRBV9; 11 nucleotides match TRBD1. This CDR3 comprises 16 residues. Per the germline V gene, CDR1 is SGDLS and CDR2 is YYNGEE. After removal of 4 bases from V and 3 bases from J, the junction contained 9 bases not matched to a gene. DNA of the CDR3: TGTGCCAGCAGCCAAATCGACGGGACAGGGGGCTACGAGCAGTACTTC. Amino acid sequence: CASSQIDGTGGYEQYF. Filled out from reference TRBV9 and TRBJ2-7, the complete variable domain reads DSGVTQTPKHLITATGQRVTLRCSPRSGDLSVYWYQQSLDQGLQFLIQYYNGEERAKGNILERFSAQQFPDLHSELNLSSLELGDSALYFCASSQIDGTGGYEQYFGPGTRLTVT.

The table lists this clone with a count of one. The chain employs TRBV27 and TRBJ1-2; 8 bases agree with TRBD1. The CDR3 has 13 amino acids. Trimming removed 5 bases from V and 7 bases from J; junction bases left unmatched: 6. Germline assignment: CDR1 MNHEY and CDR2 SMNVEV (reference sequence). CDR3 sequence: CASSIQGEGGYTF. CDR3 bases: TGTGCCAGCAGTATACAGGGGGAGGGTGGCTACACCTTC.

The chain recombines TRBV4-1 with TRBJ2-1, with TRBD1 matching over 12 bases. V gave up 0 bases and J gave up 5 bases; unmatched junction bases: 11. Germline V gene lookup returns CDR1 MGHRA and CDR2 YSYEKL. The CDR3 covers 19 residues. The CDR3 DNA reads TGCGCCAGCAGCCAAGATTCGCGGGAGGGACAGGGGGCGGACAATGAGCAGTTCTTC. Protein sequence: CASSQDSREGQGADNEQFF.

This chain uses TRBV5-4 with TRBJ2-1, with TRBD2 identical over 10 bases. Looked up from germline, CDR1 is SGHNT and CDR2 is YYREEE (reference sequence). The CDR3 is made up of 19 amino acids. V dropped 6 bases and J dropped 0; count of bases not matched to a gene: 15. The CDR3 sequence is CASNPFGLAGADSYNEQFF. CDR3 in DNA: TGTGCCAGCAACCCCTTCGGGCTAGCGGGGGCCGACTCCTACAATGAGCAGTTCTTC.

This sequence joins TRBV19 and TRBJ2-1; D perhaps matches TRBD1 (5 bases). The CDR3 runs to 13 residues. V gave up 3 bases and J gave up 7 bases, with 10 bases separating them. The germline V gene has CDR1 LNHDA and CDR2 SQIVND (reference sequence). The CDR3 sequence: CASSIAGWNEQFF. CDR3 in DNA: TGTGCCAGTAGTATTGCAGGGTGGAATGAGCAGTTCTTC.

The genes are TRBV7-9 and TRBJ2-7; 8 bases fit TRBD1. The V segment lost 5 bases and the J segment 5 bases; nucleotides outside the gene matches: 5. The germline CDR1 and CDR2 sequences are SEHNR and FQNEAQ (reference sequence). The CDR3 is made up of 13 amino acids. The CDR3 DNA follows: TGTGCCAGCAGCCCCACGACAGGGGACGAGCAGTACTTC. Amino acids: CASSPTTGDEQYF.